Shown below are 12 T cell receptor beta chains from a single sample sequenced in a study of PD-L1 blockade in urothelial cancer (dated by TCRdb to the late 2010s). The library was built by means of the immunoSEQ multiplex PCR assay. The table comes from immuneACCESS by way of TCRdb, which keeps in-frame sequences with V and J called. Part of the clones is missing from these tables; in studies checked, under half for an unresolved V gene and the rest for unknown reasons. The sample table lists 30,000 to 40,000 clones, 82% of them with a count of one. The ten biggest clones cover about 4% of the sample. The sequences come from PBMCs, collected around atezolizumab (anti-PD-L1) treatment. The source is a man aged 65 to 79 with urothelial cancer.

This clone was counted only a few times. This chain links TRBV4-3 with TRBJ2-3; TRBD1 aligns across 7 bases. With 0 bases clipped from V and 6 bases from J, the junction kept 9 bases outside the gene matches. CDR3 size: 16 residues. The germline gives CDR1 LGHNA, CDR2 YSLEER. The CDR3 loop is CASSQETMRGQDTQYF. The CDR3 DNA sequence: TGCGCCAGCAGCCAAGAGACGATGAGGGGGCAGGATACGCAGTATTTT.

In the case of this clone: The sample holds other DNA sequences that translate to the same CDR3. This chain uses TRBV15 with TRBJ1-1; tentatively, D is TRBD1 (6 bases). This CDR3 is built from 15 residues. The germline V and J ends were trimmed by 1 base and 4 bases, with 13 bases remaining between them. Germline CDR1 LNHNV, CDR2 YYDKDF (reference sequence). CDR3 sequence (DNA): TGTGCCACCAGCAGAGTAGGAGGGGGGGGCACTGAAGCTTTCTTT. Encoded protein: CATSRVGGGGTEAFF.

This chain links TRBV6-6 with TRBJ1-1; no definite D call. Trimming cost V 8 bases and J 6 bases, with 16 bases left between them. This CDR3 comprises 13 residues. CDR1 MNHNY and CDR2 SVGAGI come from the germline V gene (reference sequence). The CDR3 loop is CASGREPKAEAFF. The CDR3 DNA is TGTGCCAGCGGTCGGGAGCCTAAGGCTGAAGCTTTCTTT.

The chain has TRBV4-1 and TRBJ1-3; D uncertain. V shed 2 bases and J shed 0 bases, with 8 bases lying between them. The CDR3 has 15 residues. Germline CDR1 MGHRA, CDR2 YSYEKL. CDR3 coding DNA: TGCGCCAGCAGCCAAACCGGTTACTCTGGAAACACCATATATTTT. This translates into CASSQTGYSGNTIYF.

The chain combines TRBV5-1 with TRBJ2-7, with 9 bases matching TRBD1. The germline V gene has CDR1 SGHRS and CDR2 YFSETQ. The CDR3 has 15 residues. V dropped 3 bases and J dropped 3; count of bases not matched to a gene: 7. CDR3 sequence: CASSYPDRGSYEQYF. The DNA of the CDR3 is TGCGCCAGCAGCTACCCGGACAGGGGAAGCTACGAGCAGTACTTC.

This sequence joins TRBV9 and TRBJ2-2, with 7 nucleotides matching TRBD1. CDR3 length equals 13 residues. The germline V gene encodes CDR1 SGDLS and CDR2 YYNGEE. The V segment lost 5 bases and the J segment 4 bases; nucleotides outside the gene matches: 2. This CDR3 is CASSRQGTGELFF. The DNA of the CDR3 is TGTGCCAGCAGTCGACAGGGCACCGGGGAGCTGTTTTTT.

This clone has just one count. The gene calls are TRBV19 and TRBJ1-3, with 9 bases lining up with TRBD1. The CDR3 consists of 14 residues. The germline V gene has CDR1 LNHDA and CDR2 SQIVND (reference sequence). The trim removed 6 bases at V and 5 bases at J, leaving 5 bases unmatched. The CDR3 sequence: CASSHTGGRNTIYF. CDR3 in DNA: TGTGCCAGTAGCCACACAGGGGGCAGAAACACCATATATTTT.

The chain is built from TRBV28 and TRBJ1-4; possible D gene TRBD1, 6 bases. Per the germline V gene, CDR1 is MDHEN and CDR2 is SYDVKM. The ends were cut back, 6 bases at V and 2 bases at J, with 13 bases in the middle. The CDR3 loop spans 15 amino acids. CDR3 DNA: TGTGCCAGCAGCAATCCGACAGGTACTAATGAAAAACTGTTTTTT. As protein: CASSNPTGTNEKLFF.

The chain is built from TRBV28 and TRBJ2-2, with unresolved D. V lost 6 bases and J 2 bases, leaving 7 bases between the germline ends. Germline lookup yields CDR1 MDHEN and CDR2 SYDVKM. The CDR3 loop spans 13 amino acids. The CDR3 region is CASRLPNTGELFF. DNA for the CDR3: TGTGCCAGCAGGCTACCTAACACCGGGGAGCTGTTTTTT.

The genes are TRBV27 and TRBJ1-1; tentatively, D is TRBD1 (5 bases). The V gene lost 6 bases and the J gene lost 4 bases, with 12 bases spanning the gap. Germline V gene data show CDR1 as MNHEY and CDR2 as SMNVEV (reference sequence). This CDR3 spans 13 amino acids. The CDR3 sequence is CASSRRVGTEAFF. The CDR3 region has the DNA TGTGCCAGCAGCCGCAGGGTAGGCACTGAAGCTTTCTTT.

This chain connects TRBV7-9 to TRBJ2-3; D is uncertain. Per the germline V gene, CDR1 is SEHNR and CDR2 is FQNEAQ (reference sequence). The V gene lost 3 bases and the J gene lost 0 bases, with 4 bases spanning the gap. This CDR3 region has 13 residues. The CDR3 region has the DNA TGTGCCAGCAGCTTCCCGAGCACAGATACGCAGTATTTT. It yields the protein CASSFPSTDTQYF.

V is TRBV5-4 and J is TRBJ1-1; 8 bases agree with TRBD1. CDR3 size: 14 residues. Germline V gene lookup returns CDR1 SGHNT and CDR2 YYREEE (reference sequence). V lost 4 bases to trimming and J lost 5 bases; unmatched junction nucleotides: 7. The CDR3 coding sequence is TGTGCCAGCAGCAACTGGACAGGGAGGACTGAAGCTTTCTTT. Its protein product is CASSNWTGRTEAFF.